The rows below give T cell receptor beta chains drawn from one sample of a study of blood T cell repertoires in COVID-19. Profiling relied on immunoSEQ multiplex PCR, and the TCRdb table lists in-frame clones only, not all of them. The data hold about 120,000 clones, with 70% to 90% observed a single time. The sequenced sample was peripheral blood. All receptors derive from a man in his sixties with acute or convalescent COVID-19. Each CDR3 is given with its conserved first and last residue. The order of the fields is J gene, clone size, V gene, D gene, CDR3 DNA, CDR3 protein. The D gene is left open where the match is weak. The size of a clone is reported for some rows only, either as once, few or many, or as a class for expanded clones.

J gene: TRBJ2-3
clone size: .
V gene: TRBV5-1
D gene: .
CDR3 DNA: TGCGCCAGCAGCTTGGGCGGCGCCCTAGCGACTAGCACAGATACGCAGTATTTT
CDR3 protein: CASSLGGALATSTDTQYF

J gene: TRBJ2-1
clone size: few
V gene: TRBV27
D gene: TRBD2
CDR3 DNA: TGTGCCAGCAGTTCAAGCGGGGGGATCTACAATGAGCAGTTCTTC
CDR3 protein: CASSSSGGIYNEQFF

J gene: TRBJ2-3
clone size: .
V gene: TRBV6-5
D gene: TRBD2
CDR3 DNA: TGTGCCAGCAGTTACTCGGCTAGCGGGAACACAGATACGCAGTATTTT
CDR3 protein: CASSYSASGNTDTQYF

J gene: TRBJ1-4
clone size: .
V gene: TRBV7-6
D gene: .
CDR3 DNA: TGTGCCAGCAGCTTAGCCCCTTCGGGATCAAATGAAAAACTGTTTTTT
CDR3 protein: CASSLAPSGSNEKLFF

J gene: TRBJ2-7
clone size: .
V gene: TRBV5-1
D gene: TRBD1
CDR3 DNA: TGCGCCAGCAGCTTGGGAGGACAGGGACCGTACGAGCAGTACTTC
CDR3 protein: CASSLGGQGPYEQYF

J gene: TRBJ2-2
clone size: .
V gene: TRBV4-3
D gene: .
CDR3 DNA: TGCGCCAGCAGCCAAGATCGACTAGGTGGGGAGAGGGAGCTGTTTTTT
CDR3 protein: CASSQDRLGGERELFF

J gene: TRBJ2-6
clone size: .
V gene: TRBV4-2
D gene: .
CDR3 DNA: TGTGCCAGCAGCCAAGACCCCCCCCAGGCATACTCTGGGGCCAACGTCCTGACTTTC
CDR3 protein: CASSQDPPQAYSGANVLTF

J gene: TRBJ2-7
clone size: once
V gene: TRBV30
D gene: .
CDR3 DNA: TGTGCCTGGACGCGCGGGGGCCACACAATTTACGAGCAGTACTTC
CDR3 protein: CAWTRGGHTIYEQYF

J gene: TRBJ2-5
clone size: .
V gene: TRBV24-1
D gene: .
CDR3 DNA: TGTGCCACCAGTGATTTAACAGCGGGGACCCAGTACTTC
CDR3 protein: CATSDLTAGTQYF

J gene: TRBJ2-5
clone size: .
V gene: TRBV5-1
D gene: .
CDR3 DNA: TGCGCCAGCAGCTTGGCCGGAGAGTACCAAGAGACCCAGTACTTC
CDR3 protein: CASSLAGEYQETQYF

J gene: TRBJ2-3
clone size: .
V gene: TRBV9
D gene: TRBD2
CDR3 DNA: TGTGCCAGCAGCGTTAGCGGGACTAGCACAGATACGCAGTATTTT
CDR3 protein: CASSVSGTSTDTQYF

J gene: TRBJ2-7
clone size: .
V gene: TRBV9
D gene: TRBD1
CDR3 DNA: TGTGCCAGCAGCATATCCGGGACAGGGAAAGAGCAGTACTTC
CDR3 protein: CASSISGTGKEQYF

J gene: TRBJ2-5
clone size: .
V gene: TRBV5-1
D gene: TRBD2
CDR3 DNA: TGCGCCAGCAGCTCGGGACTAGCGGGAAACCAAGAGACCCAGTACTTC
CDR3 protein: CASSSGLAGNQETQYF